This entry lists 5 T cell receptor beta chains sequenced from one sample in a study of CD8+ T cells in alopecia areata. RNA, once extracted, was reverse transcribed into cDNA for use as the sequencing template. Libraries were prepared by immunoSEQ multiplex PCR; TCRdb keeps only in-frame clonotypes and omits some of them. The repertoire holds roughly 120,000 clones, with roughly 60% as singletons. Treatment denoted: oral pan-JAK inhibitor, 5-10 mg twice daily. The input for sequencing was CD8+ T cells sorted from blood, taken at week 4, from a patient treated with tofacitinib. These receptors were collected from a human donor with alopecia areata.

This chain uses TRBV15 with TRBJ2-7, with D perhaps TRBD1 (6 bases). This CDR3 comprises 15 residues. The germline V gene encodes CDR1 LNHNV and CDR2 YYDKDF (reference sequence). The ends were cut back, 5 bases at V and 0 bases at J, with 14 bases in the middle. CDR3 residues: CATSSDRISSYEQYF. The CDR3 nucleotides are TGTGCCACCAGCTCAGACAGGATTAGCTCCTACGAGCAGTACTTC.

The V and J genes are TRBV7-2 and TRBJ2-7, with 9 positions matching TRBD1. The CDR3 totals 15 residues. V dropped 1 base and J dropped 4; count of bases not matched to a gene: 5. Germline CDR1 and CDR2: SGHTA and FQGNSA. DNA for the CDR3: TGTGCCAGCAGCTTAGTGGGACAGGGATTTTACGAGCAGTACTTC. Translation gives CASSLVGQGFYEQYF.

The CDR3 spells CASSERAVPAYEQYF. CDR3 nucleotide sequence: TGTGCCAGCAGTGAACGGGCGGTCCCCGCCTACGAGCAGTACTTC. V and J are TRBV25-1 and TRBJ2-7; D is undetermined. CDR1 is MGHDK and CDR2 is SYGVNS in the germline V gene. The V end lost 2 bases, the J end lost 2 bases, and 13 bases lay between the germline ends. This CDR3 has 15 residues.

The V gene is TRBV30, the J gene TRBJ2-1; D not resolved. The CDR3 contains 12 residues. The germline CDR1 and CDR2 sequences are GTSNPN and SVGIG (reference sequence). Trimming cost V 1 base and J 8 bases, with 9 bases left between them. Here the CDR3 reads CAWSADSYEQFF. CDR3 DNA: TGTGCCTGGAGTGCAGACTCCTATGAGCAGTTCTTC.

This clone was counted a few times. V and J are TRBV6-5 and TRBJ2-1; D remains unclear. Germline V gene sequence: CDR1 MNHEY, CDR2 SVGAGI. The CDR3 is made up of 14 amino acids. V was pared by 0 bases and J by 7 bases, with 10 bases between. DNA of the CDR3: TGTGCCAGCAGTTACTCGTTCATAGAGAATGAGCAGTTCTTC. Translated, it gives CASSYSFIENEQFF.